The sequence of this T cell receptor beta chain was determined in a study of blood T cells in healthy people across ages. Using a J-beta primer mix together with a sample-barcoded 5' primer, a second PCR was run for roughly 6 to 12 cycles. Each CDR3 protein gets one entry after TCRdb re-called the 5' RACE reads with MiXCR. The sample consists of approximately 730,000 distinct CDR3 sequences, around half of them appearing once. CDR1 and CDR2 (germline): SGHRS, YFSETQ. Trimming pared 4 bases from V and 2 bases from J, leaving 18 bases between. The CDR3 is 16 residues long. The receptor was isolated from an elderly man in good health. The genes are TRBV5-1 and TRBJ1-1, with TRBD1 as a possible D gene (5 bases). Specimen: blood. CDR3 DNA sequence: TGCGCCAGCAGCCGAGGCAGGGAGCCCTCAAACACTGAAGCTTTCTTT. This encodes CASSRGREPSNTEAFF.